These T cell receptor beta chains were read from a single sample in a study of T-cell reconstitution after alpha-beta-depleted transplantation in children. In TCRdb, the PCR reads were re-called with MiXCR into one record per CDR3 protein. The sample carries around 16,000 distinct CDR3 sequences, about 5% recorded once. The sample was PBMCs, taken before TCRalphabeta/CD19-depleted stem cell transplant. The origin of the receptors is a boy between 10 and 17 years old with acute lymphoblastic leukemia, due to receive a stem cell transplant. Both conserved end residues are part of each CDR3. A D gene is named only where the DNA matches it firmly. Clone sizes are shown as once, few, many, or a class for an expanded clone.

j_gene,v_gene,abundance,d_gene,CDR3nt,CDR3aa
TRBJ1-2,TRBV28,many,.,TGTGCCAGCAGTTTCTTGCGTAACTATGGCTACACCTTC,CASSFLRNYGYTF
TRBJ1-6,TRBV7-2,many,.,TGTGCCAGCAGCTTAGTGCCCGGGAGGGATTCACCCCTCCACTTT,CASSLVPGRDSPLHF
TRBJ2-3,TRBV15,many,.,TGTGCCACCAGCAGAGAATGGGGGCGGGGAGGTACGCAGTATTTT,CATSREWGRGGTQYF
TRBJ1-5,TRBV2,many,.,TGTGCCAGTGCTATACAGGGTAGCAATCAGCCCCAGCATTTT,CASAIQGSNQPQHF
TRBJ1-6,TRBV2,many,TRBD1,TGTGCCAGCAGTGACAGGGGGCCCTATAATTCACCCCTCCACTTT,CASSDRGPYNSPLHF
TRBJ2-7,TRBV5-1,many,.,TGCGCCAGCAGCCGGGACAACTCCTACGAGCAGTACTTC,CASSRDNSYEQYF
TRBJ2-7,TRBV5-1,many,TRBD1,TGCGCCAGCAGCTCCCCCAACGGGACAGGGGGCATTAGCGGAGTATACGAGCAGTACTTC,CASSSPNGTGGISGVYEQYF
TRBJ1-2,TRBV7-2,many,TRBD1,TGTGCCAGCAGCCCGCAGGGGGGCGACTATGGCTACACCTTC,CASSPQGGDYGYTF
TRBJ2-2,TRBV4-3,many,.,TGCGCCAGCAGCCAGGTCAGGGGAAGTTTCCGGGAGCTGTTTTTT,CASSQVRGSFRELFF
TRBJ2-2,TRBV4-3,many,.,TGCGCCAGCAGCCAAGATGGAGGGTCGGAGCTGTTTTTT,CASSQDGGSELFF
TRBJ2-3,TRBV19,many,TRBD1,TGTGCCAGTAGTACCAGACAGGGTTGGGCAGATACGCAGTATTTT,CASSTRQGWADTQYF
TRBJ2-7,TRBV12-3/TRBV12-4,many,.,TGTGCCAGCAGTCCCACAGCAGGGGTTTCCAGCCTCCAGTACTTC,CASSPTAGVSSLQYF
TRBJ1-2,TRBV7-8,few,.,TGTGCCAGCAGCTTGTCGGGGGCCACCTATGGCTACACCTTC,CASSLSGATYGYTF
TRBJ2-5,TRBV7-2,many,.,TGTGCCAGCAGCTTAGTCCCAACCGCGGAGACCCAGTACTTC,CASSLVPTAETQYF
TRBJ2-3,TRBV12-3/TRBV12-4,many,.,TGTGCCAGCACCAGCCGGACCACAGATACGCAGTATTTT,CASTSRTTDTQYF
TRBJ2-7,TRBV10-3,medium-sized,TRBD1,TGTGCCATCAGTGAGGCAGGGGGCGGGCAGTACTTC,CAISEAGGGQYF
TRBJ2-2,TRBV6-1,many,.,TGTGCCAGCAGACTCTGGGGTCAGGGAGACACCGGGGAGCTGTTTTTT,CASRLWGQGDTGELFF
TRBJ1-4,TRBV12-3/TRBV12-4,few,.,TGTGCCAGCAGTTCCCATGGGGCTGAAAAACTGTTTTTT,CASSSHGAEKLFF
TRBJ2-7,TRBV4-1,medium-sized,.,TGCGCCAGCAGCCAAGTAGGTTCTTACGAGCAGTACTTC,CASSQVGSYEQYF
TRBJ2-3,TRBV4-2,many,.,TGTGCCAGCAGCCAAGACGGGGCATTCACAGATACGCAGTATTTT,CASSQDGAFTDTQYF
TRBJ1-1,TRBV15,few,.,TGTGCCACCAGCAGTCAGGGGAACACTGAAGCTTTCTTT,CATSSQGNTEAFF
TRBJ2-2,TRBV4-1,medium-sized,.,TGCGCCAGCAGCCAAGATGACGGGGGCCATCCGTGGGGGGAGCTGTTTTTT,CASSQDDGGHPWGELFF